This T cell receptor (beta chain) was retrieved from a study of blood T cell repertoires in COVID-19. Method: immunoSEQ multiplex PCR; TCRdb's copy keeps in-frame clones and lacks some. There are tens of thousands of clones in the sample; 75% to 90% occur only once, and about 30% lies in the top ten. V lost 2 bases to trimming and J lost 0 bases, with 11 bases between them. This CDR3 region has 16 residues. Germline V gene sequence: CDR1 MNHEY, CDR2 SMNVEV (reference sequence). The specimen sequenced was peripheral blood. The chain couples TRBV27 to TRBJ2-4; D is unresolved. The source is a man in his sixties with COVID-19, enrolled during active disease. Here the CDR3 reads CASSLRPQLAKNIQYF. The CDR3 nucleotides read TGTGCCAGCAGTTTACGTCCGCAACTAGCCAAAAACATTCAGTACTTC.